This is a list of T cell receptor beta chains from one sample in a study of blood T cell repertoires in COVID-19. TCRdb's table, derived via immunoSEQ multiplex PCR, lists solely in-frame clones and lacks some. The profile covers nearly 200,000 clones, with around nine tenths appearing a single time and roughly 6.2% taken by the ten largest. The sample taken for sequencing was peripheral blood. The receptor set was obtained from a woman aged 40 to 55 who had recovered from COVID-19. CDR3s include the opening cysteine and the closing phenylalanine or tryptophan. A D gene is named only where the DNA matches it firmly. Clone sizes are given selectively: once, few, many, or a class where the clone is expanded.

>TRBV19|TRBJ2-5|.|.
CASSLLGVSQETQYF
TGTGCCAGTAGCCTTCTCGGGGTCAGCCAAGAGACCCAGTACTTC
>TRBV4-3|TRBJ2-7|.|.
CASSQELATSYF
TGCGCCAGCAGCCAAGAGTTAGCAACGTCGTACTTC
>TRBV21-1|TRBJ1-2|.|.
CASSKGPGEGYGYTF
TGTGCCAGCAGCAAGGGGCCAGGGGAAGGATATGGCTACACCTTC
>TRBV2|TRBJ1-1|.|.
CASSEEQGGFTEAFF
TGTGCCAGCAGTGAGGAGCAGGGCGGATTCACTGAAGCTTTCTTT
>TRBV28|TRBJ1-2|.|TRBD1
CASSSDHRDRGGGYTF
TGTGCCAGCAGTTCCGACCACAGGGACAGGGGTGGTGGCTACACCTTC
>TRBV5-1|TRBJ2-2|.|.
CASSGGTDTGELFF
TGCGCCAGCAGCGGGGGGACAGACACCGGGGAGCTGTTTTTT
>TRBV6-1|TRBJ2-1|.|TRBD1
CASSGTSSGQGARFNEQFF
TGTGCCAGCAGTGGAACCTCCTCTGGACAGGGGGCCCGTTTCAATGAGCAGTTCTTC
>TRBV11-2|TRBJ2-7|once|TRBD1
CASSLLVSARGHYEQYF
TGTGCCAGCAGCTTACTCGTTAGCGCGAGGGGGCACTACGAGCAGTACTTC
>TRBV11-2|TRBJ1-1|once|.
CASSFYWYGALAEAFF
TGTGCCAGCAGCTTCTATTGGTACGGAGCCTTAGCTGAAGCTTTCTTT
>TRBV29-1|TRBJ2-5|.|TRBD1
CSVEPRDRGELSQYF
TGCAGCGTTGAACCCCGGGACAGGGGGGAATTGTCCCAGTACTTC
>TRBV28|TRBJ2-7|.|TRBD1
CASSIYPGQGNEQYF
TGTGCCAGCAGTATCTATCCGGGACAGGGGAACGAGCAGTACTTC
>TRBV14|TRBJ1-2|.|.
CASSLGSYGYTF
TGTGCCAGCAGCCTGGGGAGCTATGGCTACACCTTC
>TRBV6-1|TRBJ2-1|.|TRBD1
CASSEGPGQPLSPYNEQFF
TGTGCCAGCAGTGAAGGGCCGGGACAGCCCTTATCCCCCTACAATGAGCAGTTCTTC
>TRBV7-6|TRBJ1-3|.|.
CASSLGGISGNTIYF
TGTGCCAGCAGCTTAGGGGGCATCTCTGGAAACACCATATATTTT
>TRBV29-1|TRBJ1-1|.|TRBD1
CSVEGQLGTEAFF
TGCAGCGTTGAGGGACAGTTGGGGACTGAAGCTTTCTTT
>TRBV7-6|TRBJ1-6|.|TRBD1
CASSLGPTGANSPLHF
TGTGCCAGCAGCTTAGGACCAACAGGGGCGAATTCACCCCTCCACTTT
>TRBV24-1|TRBJ2-1|.|TRBD2
CATSDLLAVNEQFF
TGTGCCACCAGTGATTTACTAGCGGTCAATGAGCAGTTCTTC
>TRBV19|TRBJ1-1|.|.
CASSIGPGSTEAFF
TGTGCCAGTAGTATAGGTCCGGGGAGCACTGAAGCTTTCTTT